This T cell receptor beta chain is drawn from a study of memory CD4+ T cells and cytomegalovirus serostatus. Study-wide results and limits: CMV serostatus prediction reached median AUC roughly 0.95, or 0.91 with US-trained model.

In regard to this clone: Its specificity is not known.

The V gene's germline CDR1 is SNHLY and CDR2 FYNNEI. The CDR3 runs to 14 residues. V lost 2 bases, J lost 4 bases, and 12 bases lay in between. Using immunoSEQ multiplex PCR, the repertoire was profiled, and TCRdb retains in-frame clones only, with some absent. The top ten clones hold approximately 0.54% of a sample with 35,000 to 50,000 clones, just under 80% of them seen once. Single viable CD3+CD4+CD8-CD45RO+ cells were sorted as the memory CD4+ T cells. Sample: memory CD4+ T cells from blood. V gene TRBV2 combines with J gene TRBJ2-7; no reliable D call. This sequence was found in an adult in good health and CMV-seronegative. The CDR3 bases are TGTGCCAGCAGTGAACCGGTTTACCCGTACGAGCAGTACTTC. Residues: CASSEPVYPYEQYF.